The clone carrying this TCR beta chain has just one count. The antigen is not known. This entry is derived from a study of cytomegalovirus exposure and HLA in healthy donors. Study conclusions and caveats: More clonal expansion characterized HLA-associated TCR beta chains than equally common others in a later analysis.

The PCR had 60 Vbeta and 13 Jbeta primers. In the original processing: Later analysis identified 65 million to 80 million unique TCR beta chains, 10 million to 12 million shared. The data were produced by immunoSEQ multiplex PCR, yet TCRdb's version contains in-frame clones alone and is incomplete. Clone size and V and J calls were adopted from that table, with D and trimming inferred from the DNA. The sample lists 140,000 or so clones, 78% seen once, with about 2.2% in the top ten. V dropped 5 bases and J dropped 0 bases, with 7 bases sitting between them. Germline-derived CDR1 and CDR2 are KGHSH and LQKENI. This CDR3 comprises 13 residues.

The sequence derives from a woman between 18 and 29 years old in good health and CMV-seropositive. The source material was PBMCs. This sequence joins TRBV18 and TRBJ1-1, with D possibly matching TRBD1 (5 bases). This chain's CDR3 is CASSGGLNTEAFF. The CDR3 DNA reads TGTGCCAGCTCAGGGGGGTTGAACACTGAAGCTTTCTTT. Full variable domain (remainder filled in from reference TRBV18 and TRBJ1-1): NAGVMQNPRHLVRRRGQEARLRCSPMKGHSHVYWYRQLPEEGLKFMVYLQKENIIDESGMPKERFSAEFPKEGPSILRIQQVVRGDSAAYFCASSGGLNTEAFFGQGTRLTVV.